This T cell receptor (beta chain) appears in the sequencing data of a study of PD-1 blockade in mismatch repair-deficient tumors. About the study: Patients had 12 mismatch repair-deficient cancer types and were previously treated and progressing. Overall study findings and caveats: After pembrolizumab, tumor-resident clones rose rapidly, then generally contracted before radiologic responses.

The length of the CDR3 is 12 residues. In germline, CDR1 is SQVTM, CDR2 ANQGSEA. The ends were cut back, 3 bases at V and 6 bases at J, with 11 bases in the middle. As for this clone: The antigen remains undetermined.

Only in-frame clones appear in the TCRdb table, and some are missing; sequencing was by immunoSEQ multiplex PCR. This sample has just under 65,000 clones; around 88% occur once, and the top ten carry around 14%. Sample: peripheral blood, taken 52 weeks after starting pembrolizumab. The TCR originated in an adult with mismatch repair-deficient cancer. V usage is TRBV29-1 and J usage is TRBJ1-1, with a tentative D call TRBD1 (5 bases). The DNA for the CDR3 is TGCAGCGTTGAGGGCAGGGCCGCTGAAGCTTTCTTT. This gives the protein CSVEGRAAEAFF.